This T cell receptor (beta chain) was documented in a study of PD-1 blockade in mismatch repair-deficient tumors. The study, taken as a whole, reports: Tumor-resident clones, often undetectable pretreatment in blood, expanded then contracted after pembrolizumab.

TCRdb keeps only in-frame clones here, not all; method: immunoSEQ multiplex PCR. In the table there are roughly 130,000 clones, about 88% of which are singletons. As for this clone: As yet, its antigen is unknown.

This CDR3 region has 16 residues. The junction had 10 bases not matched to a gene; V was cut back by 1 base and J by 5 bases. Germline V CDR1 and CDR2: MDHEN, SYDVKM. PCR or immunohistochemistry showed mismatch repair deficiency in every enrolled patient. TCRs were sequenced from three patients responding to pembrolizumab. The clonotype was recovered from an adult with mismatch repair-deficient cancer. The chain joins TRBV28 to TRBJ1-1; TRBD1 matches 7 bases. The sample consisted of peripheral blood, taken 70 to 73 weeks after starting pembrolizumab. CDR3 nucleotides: TGTGCCAGCAGTTTATCTTTCGACAGGGATGGAACTGAAGCTTTCTTT. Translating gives CASSLSFDRDGTEAFF.